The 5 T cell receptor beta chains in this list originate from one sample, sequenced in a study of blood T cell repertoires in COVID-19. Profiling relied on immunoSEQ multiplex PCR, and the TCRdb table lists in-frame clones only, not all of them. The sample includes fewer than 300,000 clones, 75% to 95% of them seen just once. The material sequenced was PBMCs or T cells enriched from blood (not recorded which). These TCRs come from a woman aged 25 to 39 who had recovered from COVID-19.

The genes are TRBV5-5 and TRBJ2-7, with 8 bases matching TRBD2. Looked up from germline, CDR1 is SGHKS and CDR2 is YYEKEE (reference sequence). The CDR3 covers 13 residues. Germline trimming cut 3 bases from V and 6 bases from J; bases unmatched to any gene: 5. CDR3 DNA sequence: TGTGCCAGCAGCTCAGGACTAGCCCCCGAGCAGTACTTC. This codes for CASSSGLAPEQYF. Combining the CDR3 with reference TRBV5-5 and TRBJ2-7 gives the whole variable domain DAGVTQSPTHLIKTRGQQVTLRCSPISGHKSVSWYQQVLGQGPQFIFQYYEKEERGRGNFPDRFSARQFPNYSSELNVNALLLGDSALYLCASSSGLAPEQYFGPGTRLTVT.

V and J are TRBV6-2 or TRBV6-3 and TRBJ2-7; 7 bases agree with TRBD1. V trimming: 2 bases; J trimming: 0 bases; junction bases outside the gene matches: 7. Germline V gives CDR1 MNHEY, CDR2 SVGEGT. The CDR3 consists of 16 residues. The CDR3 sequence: CASSYIPRTGSYEQYF. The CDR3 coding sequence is TGTGCCAGCAGTTACATTCCACGGACAGGCTCCTACGAGCAGTACTTC.

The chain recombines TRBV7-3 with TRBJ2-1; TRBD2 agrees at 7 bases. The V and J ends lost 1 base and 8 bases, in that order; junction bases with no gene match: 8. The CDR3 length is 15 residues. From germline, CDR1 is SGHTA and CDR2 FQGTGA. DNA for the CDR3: TGTGCCAGCAGCTTAAGCGGCGGGAGTTTGGATGAGCAGTTCTTC. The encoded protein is CASSLSGGSLDEQFF.

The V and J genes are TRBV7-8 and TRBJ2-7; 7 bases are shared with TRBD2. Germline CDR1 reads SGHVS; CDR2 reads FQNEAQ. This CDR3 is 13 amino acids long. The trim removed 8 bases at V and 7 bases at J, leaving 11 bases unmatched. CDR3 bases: TGTGCCAGCCGCGGGACGGGAGGAGGGGAGCAGTACTTC. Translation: CASRGTGGGEQYF.

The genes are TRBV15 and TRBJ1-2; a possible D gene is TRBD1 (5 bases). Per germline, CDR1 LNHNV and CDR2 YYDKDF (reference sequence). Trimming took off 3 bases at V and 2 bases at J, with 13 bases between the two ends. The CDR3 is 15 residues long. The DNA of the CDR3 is TGTGCCACCAGCAGCCGTTCGGGACTCAACTATGGCTACACCTTC. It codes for CATSSRSGLNYGYTF.